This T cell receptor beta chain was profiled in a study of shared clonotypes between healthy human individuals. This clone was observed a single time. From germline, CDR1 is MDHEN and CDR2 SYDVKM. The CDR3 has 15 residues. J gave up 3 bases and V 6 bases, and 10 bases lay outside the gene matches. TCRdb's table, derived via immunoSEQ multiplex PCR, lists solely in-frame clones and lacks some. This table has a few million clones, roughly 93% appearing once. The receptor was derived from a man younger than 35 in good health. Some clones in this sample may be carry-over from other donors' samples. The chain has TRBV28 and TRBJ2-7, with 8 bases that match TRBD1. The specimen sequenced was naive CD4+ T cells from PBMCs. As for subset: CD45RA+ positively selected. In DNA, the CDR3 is TGTGCCAGCAGCAGGGCCGGGGACAGGTTCTACGAGCAGTACTTC. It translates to CASSRAGDRFYEQYF. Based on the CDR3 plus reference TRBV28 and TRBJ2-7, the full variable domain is DVKVTQSSRYLVKRTGEKVFLECVQDMDHENMFWYRQDPGLGLRLIYFSYDVKMKEKGDIPEGYSVSREKKERFSLILESASTNQTSMYLCASSRAGDRFYEQYFGPGTRLTVT.